This T cell receptor (beta chain) was found in a study of T cells in Graves' hyperthyroidism and ophthalmopathy. Amplification of TCR beta CDR3 regions used RNA as the template. HTBI primers were used for first-round RT-PCR of the TCR CDR3. TCRdb reprocessed the multiplex PCR reads via MiXCR and lists one record per CDR3 protein. In the table there are 540,000 or so distinct CDR3 sequences, about 15% of which are singletons. Study outcomes and limitations: The majority of expanded thyroid clonotypes above 0.001 also appeared in blood.

This clonotype was recorded only once. What it recognizes is unknown. This CDR3 has 13 residues. Trimming shortened V by 0 bases and J by 6 bases, and 7 bases separated the two germline ends. Germline CDR1 and CDR2: LNHDA and SQIVND (reference sequence). The chain carries TRBV19 and TRBJ2-3; D is uncertain. Input material: blood. This TCR derives from a woman aged 25-40 years with Graves' hyperthyroidism. In nucleotides, the CDR3 is TGTGCCAGTAGTATAGATCGGCCGGATACGCAGTATTTT. This codes for CASSIDRPDTQYF.